Listed here are 13 T cell receptor beta chains from one sample, sequenced in a study of tumor-infiltrating lymphocytes in primary liver carcinoma. The blood RNA (from unsorted whole blood) was obtained, and germline DNA was also extracted. A primer in the constant region served to generate TCR beta cDNA from roughly 450 ng of total RNA. Libraries covering TCR beta were generated through three nested multiplex PCR rounds (using a slightly modified ARM-PCR). Two initial PCR rounds of around 10 cycles each paired TRBV1-TRBV30 forward primers with a C-beta reverse primer. TCRdb fed the multiplex PCR reads into MiXCR, producing one record per CDR3 protein. The sample yields 300,000 to 350,000 distinct CDR3 sequences, almost 65% seen once. The sequencing sample was made of peripheral blood. The receptors were sampled from a man between 40 and 49 years old with primary liver carcinoma and hepatitis B virus infection.

The chain joins TRBV5-6 to TRBJ2-5; D ambiguous. Germline lookup yields CDR1 SGHDT and CDR2 YYEEEE. The CDR3 runs to 15 residues. V shed 0 bases and J shed 5 bases, with 14 bases lying between them. The CDR3 DNA is TGTGCCAGCAGCTTGGGGACCCTTCTCGGCGAGACCCAGTACTTC. The encoded protein is CASSLGTLLGETQYF. The full variable domain, in which reference TRBV5-6 and TRBJ2-5 provide the parts outside the CDR3, is DAGVTQSPTHLIKTRGQQVTLRCSPKSGHDTVSWYQQALGQGPQFIFQYYEEEERQRGNFPDRFSGHQFPNYSSELNVNALLLGDSALYLCASSLGTLLGETQYFGPGTRLLVL.

V usage is TRBV11-2 and J usage is TRBJ2-1; D unclear. Germline CDR1 reads SGHAT; CDR2 reads FQNNGV. CDR3 length: 13 residues. V was pared by 5 bases and J by 10 bases, with 15 bases between. Here the CDR3 reads CASSAGVSQEQFF. In DNA, the CDR3 is TGTGCCAGCAGCGCTGGGGTCTCACAAGAGCAGTTCTTC.

The sample holds one count of this clonotype. The chain carries TRBV7-8 and TRBJ2-1; the D is unclear. V was clipped by 3 bases and J by 4 bases, with 19 bases between them. This CDR3 has 17 residues. CDR1 and CDR2 from the germline V gene are SGHVS and FQNEAQ. CDR3 DNA sequence: TGTGCCAGCAGCTTCTTGACGACAAGGATCTTGTACAATGAGCAGTTCTTC. As protein: CASSFLTTRILYNEQFF.

At least ten counts were recorded for this clonotype. The chain uses TRBV29-1 and TRBJ2-1, with 7 bases that match TRBD2. The V gene end was trimmed by 3 bases and the J gene end by 2 bases; junction bases not matched to a gene: 7. CDR1 is SQVTM, CDR2 ANQGSEA, per germline. This CDR3 region has 15 residues. The CDR3 nucleotides are TGCAGCGTTGAGATTCAGGCGGGGGCCTACAATGAGCAGTTCTTC. It translates to CSVEIQAGAYNEQFF.

For this clonotype: Given a much more abundant clone one base away, this may be a read error. The chain combines TRBV12-3 or TRBV12-4 with TRBJ2-1; D gene unclear. The CDR3 covers 11 residues. CDR3 sequence (DNA): TGTGCCAGCAGTTTAATCCATGAGAAGTTCTTC. Amino acid sequence: CASSLIHEKFF.

In regard to this clonotype: This CDR3 fails to terminate in the conserved phenylalanine or tryptophan, so it likely reflects a read error. The J gene is TRBJ1-3, the V gene TRBV11-2; TRBD1 might be the D (5 bases). Looked up from germline, CDR1 is SGHAT and CDR2 is FQNNGV. The CDR3 runs 16 residues. The CDR3 loop reads CASSSPWTREGSTIYS. The CDR3 DNA sequence: TGTGCCAGCAGCTCACCTTGGACAAGGGAGGGAAGCACCATATATTCT.

The chain recombines TRBV7-9 with TRBJ2-5; D may be TRBD2 (6 bases). This CDR3 contains 14 residues. Germline V lookup: CDR1 SEHNR, CDR2 FQNEAQ (reference sequence). V was cut by 0 bases and J by 5 bases, with 10 bases left in between. The CDR3 DNA is TGTGCCAGCAGCTTAGCGGGAGGAGTGGAGACCCAGTACTTC. Amino acids: CASSLAGGVETQYF.

As concerns this clonotype: An end of the junction does not agree with germline; a read error may underlie this. The J gene is TRBJ2-7, the V gene TRBV5-6; D is undetermined. Germline CDR1 SGHDT, CDR2 YYEEEE. The CDR3 is 15 amino acids. Here the CDR3 reads CASNLEISLPYEQYF. The DNA for the CDR3 is TGTGCCAGCAACTTGGAGATTAGTTTGCCGTACGAGCAGTACTTC.

As concerns this clonotype: At one end the junction does not follow the germline gene, possibly because of a read error. The chain links TRBV11-3 to TRBJ2-1, with D tentatively TRBD1 (8 bases). From germline, CDR1 is SGHNT and CDR2 YENEEA. CDR3 size: 14 residues. The CDR3 coding sequence is TGTGCCAGCAGCATTCGAACAGGGGGGGATGAGCAGCTCTTC. Amino acids: CASSIRTGGDEQLF.

On this clonotype: This could be a read error, since a much larger clone is one nucleotide away. V usage is TRBV6-1 and J usage is TRBJ2-7; 10 bases agree with TRBD1. V lost 8 bases, J lost 5 bases, and 12 bases stayed unmatched. The CDR3 runs to 15 residues. The germline CDR1 and CDR2 sequences are MNHNS and SASEGT. Here the CDR3 DNA reads TGTGCCAGCTGTCAGGGGACAGGGGAAAATCACGAGCAGTACTTC. Translating gives CASCQGTGENHEQYF.

The chain has TRBV10-3 and TRBJ2-7; TRBD2 is a possible D gene (5 bases). Trimming removed 8 bases at V and 3 bases at J, with 17 bases between. Germline CDR1 and CDR2: ENHRY and SYGVKD. CDR3 length: 14 amino acids. The CDR3: CAISQLGRNYEQYF. CDR3 nucleotides: TGTGCCATCTCGCAACTGGGGAGAAACTACGAGCAGTACTTC.

The chain uses TRBV5-1 and TRBJ1-1; tentative D call: TRBD1 (5 bases). Trimming took off 2 bases at V and 1 base at J, with 9 bases between the two ends. Germline CDR1 is SGHRS and CDR2 is YFSETQ. There are 14 residues in the CDR3. CDR3 amino acids: CASSLIGQNTEAFF. CDR3 nucleotides: TGCGCCAGCAGCTTAATCGGACAGAACACTGAAGCTTTCTTT.

This clonotype was observed a handful of times. V usage is TRBV30 and J usage is TRBJ1-1; the D is unclear. CDR1 and CDR2 from the germline V gene are GTSNPN and SVGIG (reference sequence). The CDR3 contains 13 residues. V was trimmed by 0 bases and J by 0 bases, leaving 5 bases between them. The DNA of the CDR3 is TGTGCCTGGAGTGTCGGGGTGAACACTGAAGCTTTCTTT. Translated: CAWSVGVNTEAFF.